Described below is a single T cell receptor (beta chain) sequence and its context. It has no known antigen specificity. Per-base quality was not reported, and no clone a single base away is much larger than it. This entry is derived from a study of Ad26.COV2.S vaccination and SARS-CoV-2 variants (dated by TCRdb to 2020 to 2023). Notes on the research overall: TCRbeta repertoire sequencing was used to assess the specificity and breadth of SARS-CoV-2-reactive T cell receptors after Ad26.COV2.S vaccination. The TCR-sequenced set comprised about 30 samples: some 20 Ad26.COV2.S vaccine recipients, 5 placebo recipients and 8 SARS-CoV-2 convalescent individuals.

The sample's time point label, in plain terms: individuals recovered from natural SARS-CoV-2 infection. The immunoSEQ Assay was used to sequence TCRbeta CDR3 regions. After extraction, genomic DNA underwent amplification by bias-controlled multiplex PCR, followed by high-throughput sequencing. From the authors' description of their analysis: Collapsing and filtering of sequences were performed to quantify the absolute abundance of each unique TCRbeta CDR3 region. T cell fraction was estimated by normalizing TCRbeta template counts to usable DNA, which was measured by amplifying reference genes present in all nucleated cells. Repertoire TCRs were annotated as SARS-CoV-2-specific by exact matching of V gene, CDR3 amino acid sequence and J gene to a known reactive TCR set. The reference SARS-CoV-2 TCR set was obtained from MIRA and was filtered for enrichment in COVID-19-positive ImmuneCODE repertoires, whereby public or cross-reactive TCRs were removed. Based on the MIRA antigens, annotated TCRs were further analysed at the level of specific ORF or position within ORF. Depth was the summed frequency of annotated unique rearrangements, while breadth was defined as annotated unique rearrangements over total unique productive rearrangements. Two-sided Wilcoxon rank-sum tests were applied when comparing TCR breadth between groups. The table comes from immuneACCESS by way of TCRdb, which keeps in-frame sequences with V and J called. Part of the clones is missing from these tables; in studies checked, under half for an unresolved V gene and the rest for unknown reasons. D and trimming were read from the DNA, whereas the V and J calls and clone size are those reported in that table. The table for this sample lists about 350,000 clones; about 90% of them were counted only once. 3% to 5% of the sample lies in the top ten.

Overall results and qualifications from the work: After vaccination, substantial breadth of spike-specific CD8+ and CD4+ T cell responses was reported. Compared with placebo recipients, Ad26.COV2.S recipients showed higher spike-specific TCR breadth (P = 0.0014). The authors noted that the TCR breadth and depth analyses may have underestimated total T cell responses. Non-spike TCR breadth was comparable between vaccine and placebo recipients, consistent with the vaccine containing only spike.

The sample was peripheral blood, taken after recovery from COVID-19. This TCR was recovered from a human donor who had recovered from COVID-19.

The CDR3: CASSSLAPRLAGRRETQYF. The nucleotide sequence is TGTGCCAGCAGCTCCTTAGCTCCCCGGCTAGCGGGGAGGCGGGAGACCCAGTACTTC. The chain joins TRBV11-2 to TRBJ2-5, with 9 bases matching TRBD2. V has 4 bases trimmed and J has 5 bases trimmed; junction bases matching no gene number 20. From the cysteine up to the phenylalanine, the CDR3 has a length of 19 residues. The only DNA kept is the CDR3, 57 bases in frame from the first base. Taken from the germline V gene, the CDR1 and CDR2 loops are SGHAT and FQNNGV.